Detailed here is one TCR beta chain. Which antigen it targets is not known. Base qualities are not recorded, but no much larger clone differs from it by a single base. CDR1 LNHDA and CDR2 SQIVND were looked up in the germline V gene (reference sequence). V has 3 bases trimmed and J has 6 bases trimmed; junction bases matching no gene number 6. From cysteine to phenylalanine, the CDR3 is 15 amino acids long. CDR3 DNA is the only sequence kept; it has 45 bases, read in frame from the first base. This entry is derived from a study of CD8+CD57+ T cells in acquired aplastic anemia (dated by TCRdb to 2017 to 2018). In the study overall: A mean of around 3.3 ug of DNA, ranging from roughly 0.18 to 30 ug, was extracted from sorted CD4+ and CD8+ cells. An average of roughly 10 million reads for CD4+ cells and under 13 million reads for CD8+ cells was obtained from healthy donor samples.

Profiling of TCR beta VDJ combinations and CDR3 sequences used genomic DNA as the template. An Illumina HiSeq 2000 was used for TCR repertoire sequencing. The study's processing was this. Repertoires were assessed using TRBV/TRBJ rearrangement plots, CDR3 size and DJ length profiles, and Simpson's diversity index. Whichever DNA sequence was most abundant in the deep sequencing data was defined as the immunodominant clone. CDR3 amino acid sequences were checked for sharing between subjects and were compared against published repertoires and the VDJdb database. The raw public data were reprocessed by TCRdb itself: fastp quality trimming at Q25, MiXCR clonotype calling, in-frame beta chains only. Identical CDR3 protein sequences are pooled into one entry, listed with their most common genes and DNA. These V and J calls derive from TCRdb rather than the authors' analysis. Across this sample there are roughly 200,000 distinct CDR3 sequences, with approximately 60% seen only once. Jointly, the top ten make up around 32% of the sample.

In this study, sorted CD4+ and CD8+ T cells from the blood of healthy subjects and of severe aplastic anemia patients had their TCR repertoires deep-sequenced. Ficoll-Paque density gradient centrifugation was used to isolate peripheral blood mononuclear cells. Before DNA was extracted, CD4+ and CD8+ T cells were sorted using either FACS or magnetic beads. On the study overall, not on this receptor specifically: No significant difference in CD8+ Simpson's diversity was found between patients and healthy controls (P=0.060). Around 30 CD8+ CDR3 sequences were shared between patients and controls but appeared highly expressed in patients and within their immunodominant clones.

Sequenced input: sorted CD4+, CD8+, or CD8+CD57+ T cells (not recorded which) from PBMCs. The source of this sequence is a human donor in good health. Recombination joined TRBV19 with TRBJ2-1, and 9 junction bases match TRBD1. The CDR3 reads CASSIDRGIVNEQFF. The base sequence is TGTGCCAGTAGTATCGACAGGGGGATCGTCAATGAGCAGTTCTTC.